Described below is a single T cell receptor beta chain sequence and its context. Its antigen is undetermined. The data are from a study of CD8 T cells in Susac syndrome. Study-wide results and caveats: CD8+ clones in Susac expanded most in TEMRA cells and active patients.

cDNA came from approximately 0.5 to 1 ug RNA primed by random hexamers. TCRdb reprocessed the immunoSEQ multiplex PCR reads via MiXCR and lists one record per CDR3 protein. Of about 130,000 distinct CDR3 sequences in the sample, just under 95% were seen once. Bulk CD8+ and CD4+ cells came from magnetic negative isolation; CD8+ TEMRA by FACS. The V gene's germline CDR1 is GTSNPN and CDR2 SVGIG (reference sequence). The CDR3 is 13 residues long. Trimming removed 5 bases from V and 4 bases from J; junction bases left unmatched: 4. Sequenced material: CD8+ T cells from PBMCs. The V and J genes are TRBV30 and TRBJ2-2; TRBD1 matches at 7 bases. The TCR comes from a human donor with Susac syndrome. Written as DNA, the CDR3 is TGTGCCTGGGGGGGACAGCCCACCGGGGAGCTGTTTTTT. This translates into CAWGGQPTGELFF.